This paragraph covers one TCR beta chain sequence. The CDR3 loop spans 14 amino acids. CDR1 SNHLY and CDR2 FYNNEI come from the germline V gene. The germline V and J ends were trimmed by 1 base and 0 bases, with 4 bases remaining between them. The assay used deep level. Here immunoSEQ multiplex PCR was the method, and the copy in TCRdb shows in-frame clones only, minus some. The sample records under 80,000 clones, 62% being singletons. The data are from a study of shared clonotypes between healthy human individuals. The chain carries TRBV2 and TRBJ2-1; D gene unclear. The sequencing sample was made of memory CD8+ T cells sorted from blood. Subset here: CD45RO+ cells pooled with CCR7-negative TemRA cells. This TCR was sampled from a man aged 25 to 40 in good health. The CDR3 sequence is CASSEVASYNEQFF. The CDR3 nucleotides are TGTGCCAGCAGTGAAGTAGCCTCCTACAATGAGCAGTTCTTC.